The rows below give T cell receptor beta chains drawn from one sample of a study of blood T cells in healthy people across ages. TCRdb reprocessed the 5' RACE reads with MiXCR, giving one entry per CDR3 protein. Among some 1.5 million distinct CDR3 sequences listed, about 45% were seen once. The sample was blood. The receptors originated from a woman younger than 30 in good health. The CDR3 runs from the conserved cysteine through the conserved F or W. A D gene is named only where the DNA matches it firmly. Rows give clone size only sometimes, using once, few, many, or a class for an expanded clone.

clone_size: few
j_call: TRBJ1-2
v_call: TRBV29-1
d_call: TRBD1
cdr3_aa: CSSAANVGQGYYGYTF
cdr3_nt: TGCAGCTCCGCAGCGAATGTGGGACAGGGGTACTATGGCTACACCTTC

clone_size: few
j_call: TRBJ1-2
v_call: TRBV20-1
d_call: NA
cdr3_aa: CSARFTWGGYTF
cdr3_nt: TGCAGTGCTAGATTCACCTGGGGTGGCTACACCTTC

clone_size: few
j_call: TRBJ2-1
v_call: TRBV20-1
d_call: TRBD2
cdr3_aa: CSPLESGSLGYEQFF
cdr3_nt: TGCAGCCCCCTTGAGAGCGGGAGCCTCGGATATGAGCAGTTCTTC

clone_size: few
j_call: TRBJ2-3
v_call: TRBV6-2/TRBV6-3
d_call: TRBD1
cdr3_aa: CASGPLDRTTDTQYF
cdr3_nt: TGTGCCAGCGGACCCCTGGACAGGACAACAGATACGCAGTATTTT

clone_size: NA
j_call: TRBJ2-7
v_call: TRBV27
d_call: NA
cdr3_aa: CASSLSDSYSTYEQYF
cdr3_nt: TGTGCCAGCAGTTTATCGGACAGCTATTCAACCTACGAGCAGTACTTC

clone_size: few
j_call: TRBJ2-7
v_call: TRBV20-1
d_call: NA
cdr3_aa: CSAPTPSYEQYF
cdr3_nt: TGCAGTGCCCCGACCCCCTCCTACGAGCAGTACTTC

clone_size: few
j_call: TRBJ2-1
v_call: TRBV7-9
d_call: NA
cdr3_aa: CASSLVGFYNEQFF
cdr3_nt: TGTGCCAGCAGCTTAGTAGGGTTTTACAATGAGCAGTTCTTC

clone_size: few
j_call: TRBJ1-1
v_call: TRBV20-1
d_call: NA
cdr3_aa: CSARFVRGNTEAFF
cdr3_nt: TGCAGTGCTAGATTTGTCAGGGGGAACACTGAAGCTTTCTTT

clone_size: NA
j_call: TRBJ2-2
v_call: TRBV25-1
d_call: TRBD1
cdr3_aa: CASSVAGTGGTGELFF
cdr3_nt: TGTGCCAGCAGTGTGGCGGGGACAGGGGGCACCGGGGAGCTGTTTTTT

clone_size: few
j_call: TRBJ2-7
v_call: TRBV20-1
d_call: TRBD2
cdr3_aa: CSAETSGRGSYEQYF
cdr3_nt: TGCAGTGCTGAGACTAGCGGGAGAGGTTCCTATGAGCAGTACTTC

clone_size: NA
j_call: TRBJ1-3
v_call: TRBV4-3
d_call: NA
cdr3_aa: CASSQDPAGHSGNTIYF
cdr3_nt: TGCGCCAGCAGCCAAGATCCGGCAGGGCACTCTGGAAACACCATATATTTT

clone_size: NA
j_call: TRBJ2-7
v_call: TRBV9
d_call: TRBD1
cdr3_aa: CASSRQGAPSYEQYF
cdr3_nt: TGTGCCAGCAGCCGTCAGGGGGCCCCCTCCTACGAGCAGTACTTC

clone_size: few
j_call: TRBJ1-5
v_call: TRBV12-3/TRBV12-4
d_call: NA
cdr3_aa: CASSLDGVVQPQHF
cdr3_nt: TGTGCCAGCAGTCTCGACGGAGTGGTTCAGCCCCAGCATTTT

clone_size: NA
j_call: TRBJ2-7
v_call: TRBV27
d_call: TRBD2
cdr3_aa: CTSRSGLAGAHEQYF
cdr3_nt: TGTACCAGCAGATCGGGACTAGCGGGAGCGCATGAGCAGTACTTC

clone_size: once
j_call: TRBJ1-2
v_call: TRBV4-1
d_call: NA
cdr3_aa: CASSQVGGDSNGYTF
cdr3_nt: TGCGCCAGCAGCCAAGTCGGGGGGGATAGCAATGGCTACACCTTC

clone_size: few
j_call: TRBJ2-5
v_call: TRBV20-1
d_call: NA
cdr3_aa: CSAREAVQETQYF
cdr3_nt: TGCAGTGCTCGTGAGGCGGTGCAAGAGACCCAGTACTTC

clone_size: once
j_call: TRBJ2-4
v_call: TRBV7-9
d_call: NA
cdr3_aa: CASSSELAKKIQYF
cdr3_nt: TGTGCCAGCAGCTCCGAACTAGCCAAAAAAATTCAGTACTTC

clone_size: few
j_call: TRBJ2-3
v_call: TRBV28
d_call: NA
cdr3_aa: CASSFPLQEGDTDTQYF
cdr3_nt: TGTGCCAGCAGTTTCCCCCTCCAGGAGGGAGACACAGATACGCAGTATTTT

clone_size: NA
j_call: TRBJ1-5
v_call: TRBV5-1
d_call: NA
cdr3_aa: CASSLGGPPPQHF
cdr3_nt: TGCGCCAGCAGCTTGGGTGGCCCCCCGCCCCAGCATTTT

clone_size: few
j_call: TRBJ2-1
v_call: TRBV20-1
d_call: TRBD1
cdr3_aa: CSARESGQGMGYNEQFF
cdr3_nt: TGCAGTGCTAGAGAGTCGGGACAGGGGATGGGCTACAATGAGCAGTTCTTC

clone_size: few
j_call: TRBJ2-1
v_call: TRBV9
d_call: NA
cdr3_aa: CASSVGAISYNEQFF
cdr3_nt: TGTGCAAGCAGCGTCGGGGCTATCTCCTACAATGAGCAGTTCTTC

clone_size: NA
j_call: TRBJ1-1
v_call: TRBV12-3/TRBV12-4
d_call: NA
cdr3_aa: CASSPGAANTETFF
cdr3_nt: TGTGCCAGCAGCCCAGGGGCAGCGAACACTGAAACTTTCTTT

clone_size: few
j_call: TRBJ2-1
v_call: TRBV28
d_call: NA
cdr3_aa: CASSLSPTVTYNEQFF
cdr3_nt: TGTGCCAGCAGTTTATCCCCAACTGTTACCTACAATGAGCAGTTCTTC

clone_size: NA
j_call: TRBJ2-1
v_call: TRBV2
d_call: TRBD2
cdr3_aa: CASSLYGTTNNEQFF
cdr3_nt: TGTGCCAGCAGCTTGTATGGGACTACCAACAATGAGCAGTTCTTC

clone_size: NA
j_call: TRBJ2-1
v_call: TRBV7-2
d_call: NA
cdr3_aa: CASSLERSKSIYNEQFF
cdr3_nt: TGTGCCAGCAGCTTAGAGCGGAGTAAGTCCATCTACAATGAGCAGTTCTTC

clone_size: many
j_call: TRBJ1-2
v_call: TRBV12-3/TRBV12-4
d_call: NA
cdr3_aa: CASSLDRGYGYTF
cdr3_nt: TGTGCCAGCAGTCTGGACAGAGGCTATGGCTACACCTTC

clone_size: few
j_call: TRBJ2-1
v_call: TRBV29-1
d_call: NA
cdr3_aa: CSVPTSGGAYNEQFF
cdr3_nt: TGCAGCGTACCCACGTCCGGCGGGGCCTACAATGAGCAGTTCTTC

clone_size: NA
j_call: TRBJ2-5
v_call: TRBV4-1
d_call: NA
cdr3_aa: CASSLVLGGQETQYF
cdr3_nt: TGCGCCAGCAGCCTAGTTCTGGGGGGCCAAGAGACCCAGTACTTC

clone_size: NA
j_call: TRBJ2-1
v_call: TRBV29-1
d_call: NA
cdr3_aa: CSVVRPPDEQFF
cdr3_nt: TGCAGCGTTGTTAGGCCTCCGGATGAGCAGTTCTTC

clone_size: NA
j_call: TRBJ1-4
v_call: TRBV9
d_call: NA
cdr3_aa: CAKGNEKLFF
cdr3_nt: TGTGCCAAGGGAAATGAAAAACTGTTTTTT

clone_size: few
j_call: TRBJ2-1
v_call: TRBV7-2
d_call: TRBD2
cdr3_aa: CASSSLGTSGLFLVINEQFF
cdr3_nt: TGTGCCAGCAGCTCTCTCGGGACTAGCGGGCTCTTCTTGGTAATCAATGAGCAGTTCTTC

clone_size: NA
j_call: TRBJ2-4
v_call: TRBV20-1
d_call: NA
cdr3_aa: CSARETEQYF
cdr3_nt: TGCAGTGCTAGAGAGACAGAGCAGTACTTC

clone_size: NA
j_call: TRBJ2-7
v_call: TRBV10-3
d_call: NA
cdr3_aa: CAISPARDPSYEQYF
cdr3_nt: TGTGCCATCAGTCCGGCCCGGGACCCTTCCTACGAGCAGTACTTC

clone_size: NA
j_call: TRBJ1-5
v_call: TRBV5-1
d_call: NA
cdr3_aa: CASSNLGQPNQPQHF
cdr3_nt: TGCGCCAGCAGCAACCTTGGGCAGCCCAATCAGCCCCAGCATTTT

clone_size: NA
j_call: TRBJ1-1
v_call: TRBV5-1
d_call: NA
cdr3_aa: CASGLAESTEAFF
cdr3_nt: TGCGCCAGCGGCTTGGCGGAGAGCACTGAAGCTTTCTTT

clone_size: many
j_call: TRBJ2-3
v_call: TRBV9
d_call: TRBD2
cdr3_aa: CASSISGEAATQYF
cdr3_nt: TGTGCCAGCAGCATTAGCGGGGAAGCGGCTACGCAGTATTTT

clone_size: NA
j_call: TRBJ2-7
v_call: TRBV19
d_call: TRBD1
cdr3_aa: CASRDRAVPGEQYF
cdr3_nt: TGTGCCAGTAGGGACAGGGCCGTTCCTGGCGAGCAGTACTTC

clone_size: NA
j_call: TRBJ2-1
v_call: TRBV20-1
d_call: TRBD2
cdr3_aa: CSARDTSGTYNEQFF
cdr3_nt: TGCAGTGCTAGAGATACTAGCGGCACCTACAATGAGCAGTTCTTC

clone_size: once
j_call: TRBJ2-5
v_call: TRBV20-1
d_call: TRBD2
cdr3_aa: CSARGLAGGAQETQYF
cdr3_nt: TGCAGTGCTCGAGGGCTAGCGGGGGGCGCACAAGAGACCCAGTACTTC

clone_size: NA
j_call: TRBJ2-5
v_call: TRBV3-1
d_call: TRBD2
cdr3_aa: CASSHALAGETQYF
cdr3_nt: TGTGCCAGCAGCCACGCCCTAGCGGGAGAGACCCAGTACTTC

clone_size: NA
j_call: TRBJ2-1
v_call: TRBV6-6
d_call: TRBD2
cdr3_aa: CASSYVLAGGPGEQFF
cdr3_nt: TGTGCCAGCAGTTACGTCCTAGCGGGAGGGCCGGGTGAGCAGTTCTTC

clone_size: NA
j_call: TRBJ2-7
v_call: TRBV20-1
d_call: TRBD1
cdr3_aa: CSAPDRGRTYEQYF
cdr3_nt: TGCAGTGCACCCGACAGGGGTAGGACCTACGAGCAGTACTTC

clone_size: NA
j_call: TRBJ1-2
v_call: TRBV4-3
d_call: NA
cdr3_aa: CASSRGWAGASYGYTF
cdr3_nt: TGCGCCAGCAGCCGGGGCTGGGCGGGAGCCTCCTATGGCTACACCTTC

clone_size: once
j_call: TRBJ1-2
v_call: TRBV27
d_call: NA
cdr3_aa: CASSTPGGGGYTF
cdr3_nt: TGTGCCAGCAGTACCCCCGGGGGAGGAGGCTACACCTTC